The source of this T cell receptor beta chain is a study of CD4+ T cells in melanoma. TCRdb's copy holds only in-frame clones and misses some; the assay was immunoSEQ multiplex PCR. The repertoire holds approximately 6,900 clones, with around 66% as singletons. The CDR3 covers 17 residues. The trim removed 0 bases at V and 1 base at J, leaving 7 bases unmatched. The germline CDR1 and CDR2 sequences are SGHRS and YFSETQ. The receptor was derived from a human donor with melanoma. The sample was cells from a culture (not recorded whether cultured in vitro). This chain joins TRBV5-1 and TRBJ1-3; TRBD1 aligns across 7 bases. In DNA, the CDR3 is TGCGCCAGCAGCTTGGTGCCGGGACAGCAATCTGGAAACACCATATATTTT. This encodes CASSLVPGQQSGNTIYF.